The 32 T cell receptor beta chains presented below share a single source sample, sequenced in a study of cytomegalovirus exposure and HLA in healthy donors. PCR primers comprised 60 Vbeta and 13 Jbeta primers. Method: immunoSEQ multiplex PCR; TCRdb's copy keeps in-frame clones and lacks some. The sample records fewer than 130,000 clones, around three quarters being singletons. The sample was PBMCs. These receptors originate from a man in his fifties or sixties in good health and CMV-seropositive.

V usage is TRBV19 and J usage is TRBJ1-4; no definite D call. Germline V lookup: CDR1 LNHDA, CDR2 SQIVND (reference sequence). There are 14 residues in the CDR3. The germline V and J ends were trimmed by 5 bases and 0 bases, with 7 bases remaining between them. This chain's CDR3 is CASSLQATNEKLFF. CDR3 in DNA: TGTGCCAGTAGTTTACAAGCAACTAATGAAAAACTGTTTTTT. Looking up the rest from reference TRBV19 and TRBJ1-4 gives the full variable domain: DGGITQSPKYLFRKEGQNVTLSCEQNLNHDAMYWYRQDPGQGLRLIYYSQIVNDFQKGDIAEGYSVSREKKESFPLTVTSAQKNPTAFYLCASSLQATNEKLFFGSGTQLSVL.

The chain uses TRBV5-6 and TRBJ1-2; 10 bases align to TRBD1. Germline CDR1 reads SGHDT; CDR2 reads YYEEEE. J was trimmed by 7 bases and V by 2 bases; bases with no gene match: 2. The CDR3 consists of 13 residues. CDR3 sequence (DNA): TGTGCCAGCAGCTTTGGACAGGGGGGTGGCTACACCTTC. As protein: CASSFGQGGGYTF.

The chain carries TRBV10-3 and TRBJ1-1, with D uncertain. Trimming removed 0 bases from V and 3 bases from J, with 14 bases in between. The CDR3 extends over 16 amino acids. Germline V lookup: CDR1 ENHRY, CDR2 SYGVKD. As DNA, the CDR3 is TGTGCCATCAGTGAGTCGGATCTCGGGCGGGACACTGAAGCTTTCTTT. This codes for CAISESDLGRDTEAFF.

The CDR3, as DNA: TGTGCCAGCAGCTCTCCGGGACTCCGCACAGATACGCAGTATTTT. As protein: CASSSPGLRTDTQYF. The V gene is TRBV5-6, the J gene TRBJ2-3; a possible D gene is TRBD2 (6 bases). CDR3 length: 15 amino acids. Germline-derived CDR1 and CDR2 are SGHDT and YYEEEE. V was shortened by 3 bases and J by 1 base, with 12 bases between the two germline ends.

This rearrangement joins TRBV7-8 to TRBJ1-2; 7 nucleotides match TRBD1. The CDR3 loop spans 12 amino acids. With 4 bases clipped from V and 9 bases from J, the junction kept 5 bases outside the gene matches. Germline CDR1 reads SGHVS; CDR2 reads FQNEAQ. CDR3 protein: CASSYGQVRYTF. Here the CDR3 DNA reads TGTGCCAGCAGCTATGGACAGGTCCGCTACACCTTC.

The gene calls are TRBV9 and TRBJ2-5; 8 nucleotides line up with TRBD2. CDR3 length: 15 residues. The J segment lost 5 bases and the V segment lost 1 base, leaving 7 bases of the junction unmatched. CDR1 is SGDLS, CDR2 YYNGEE, per germline. CDR3 residues: CASSVQIAGRETQYF. The CDR3 DNA is TGTGCCAGCAGCGTACAAATAGCGGGACGGGAGACCCAGTACTTC.

This chain connects TRBV5-1 to TRBJ1-1; D remains unclear. The V end lost 3 bases, the J end lost 6 bases, and 15 bases lay between the germline ends. Germline V gene data show CDR1 as SGHRS and CDR2 as YFSETQ. This CDR3 region has 14 residues. The CDR3 spells CASSSATAGAEAFF. Written as DNA, the CDR3 is TGCGCCAGCAGCTCGGCAACGGCGGGCGCTGAAGCTTTCTTT.

This rearrangement joins TRBV19 to TRBJ1-2; TRBD1 agrees at 10 bases. CDR1 and CDR2 from the germline V gene are LNHDA and SQIVND (reference sequence). The CDR3 spans 16 residues. After removal of 5 bases from V and 8 bases from J, the junction contained 14 bases not matched to a gene. CDR3 in amino acids: CASSVLPGQGIDGYTF. The CDR3, as DNA: TGTGCCAGTAGTGTGTTACCGGGACAGGGGATCGACGGCTACACCTTC.

This chain links TRBV28 with TRBJ1-6, with 7 bases that match TRBD1. V was pared by 6 bases and J by 6 bases, with 5 bases of the junction left unmatched. Germline V gives CDR1 MDHEN, CDR2 SYDVKM. The CDR3 is 14 residues long. The CDR3 bases are TGTGCCAGCAGGATACAGGGGAGTAATTCACCCCTCCACTTT. Translation gives CASRIQGSNSPLHF.

The rearrangement joins TRBV7-3 to TRBJ2-2; weak D call: TRBD2 (6 bases). The CDR3 sequence is 17 residues long. CDR1 is SGHTA, CDR2 FQGTGA, per germline. Trimming left V 3 bases short and J 3 bases short, with 17 bases between. The CDR3 protein is CASSLGVGEADTGELFF. DNA for the CDR3: TGTGCCAGCAGCTTGGGAGTAGGGGAGGCGGACACCGGGGAGCTGTTTTTT. Full variable domain (outside the CDR3, taken from reference TRBV7-3 and TRBJ2-2): GAGVSQTPSNKVTEKGKYVELRCDPISGHTALYWYRQSLGQGPEFLIYFQGTGAADDSGLPNDRFFAVRPEGSVSTLKIQRTERGDSAVYLCASSLGVGEADTGELFFGEGSRLTVL.

The J gene is TRBJ1-6, the V gene TRBV2; 7 bases line up with TRBD1. After removal of 1 base from V and 3 bases from J, the junction contained 12 bases not matched to a gene. CDR1 is SNHLY and CDR2 is FYNNEI in the germline V gene. This CDR3 has 19 amino acids. The DNA of the CDR3 is TGTGCCAGCAGTGAAGTTGAGACAGGGCCCCGCTTCTATAATTCACCCCTCCACTTT. The encoded protein is CASSEVETGPRFYNSPLHF.

This clone was detected once. This chain joins TRBV5-4 and TRBJ2-3, with 12 bases lining up with TRBD2. J gave up 8 bases and V 5 bases, and 9 bases lay outside the gene matches. This CDR3 region has 15 residues. Germline V lookup: CDR1 SGHNT, CDR2 YYREEE (reference sequence). CDR3 DNA: TGTGCCAGCAGTTCGCTAGCGGGGGGGCTAGGTACGCAGTATTTT. Translated, it gives CASSSLAGGLGTQYF.

To note about this clone: Within the sample, other DNA sequences also encode this same CDR3. V gene TRBV11-2 combines with J gene TRBJ1-3; D unclear. Germline loops: CDR1 SGHAT, CDR2 FQNNGV. Deletions cut 2 bases from V and 8 bases from J, with 13 bases between. The CDR3 length is 14 residues. CDR3 sequence: CASSLSSLGDTIYF. DNA for the CDR3: TGTGCCAGCAGCTTAAGTTCGTTGGGAGACACCATATATTTT.

The J gene is TRBJ1-5, the V gene TRBV6-1; D unclear. V lost 6 bases to trimming and J lost 4 bases, with 10 bases between them. The CDR3 runs to 13 residues. The germline CDR1 and CDR2 sequences are MNHNS and SASEGT. The CDR3 loop is CASSRTVNQPQHF. CDR3 nucleotides: TGTGCCAGCAGCCGGACTGTTAATCAGCCCCAGCATTTT.

The chain is built from TRBV5-4 and TRBJ2-3; 9 bases agree with TRBD1. V shed 10 bases and J 6 bases; nucleotides not matched to a gene: 12. CDR1 is SGHNT, CDR2 YYREEE, per germline (reference sequence). CDR3 length equals 14 residues. This CDR3 reads CAPGQGTDMDTQYF. CDR3 DNA: TGTGCCCCGGGACAGGGCACCGATATGGATACGCAGTATTTT.

This clone has just a few counts. The gene calls are TRBV13 and TRBJ2-5; maybe TRBD2 (5 bases). Trimming cost V 9 bases and J 3 bases, with 14 bases left between them. Germline V gene data show CDR1 as PRHDT and CDR2 as FYEKMQ (reference sequence). CDR3 length equals 13 residues. The CDR3 DNA follows: TGTGCCAGGCTAGGACTGCACAAAGAGACCCAGTACTTC. As protein: CARLGLHKETQYF.

The chain links TRBV27 to TRBJ1-6; 9 nucleotides match TRBD1. V shed 4 bases and J 7 bases; nucleotides not matched to a gene: 8. Germline V gene lookup returns CDR1 MNHEY and CDR2 SMNVEV (reference sequence). The CDR3 covers 16 residues. The CDR3 here is CASSSLGDRDNSPLHF. The CDR3 coding sequence is TGTGCCAGCAGTTCCCTGGGGGACAGGGACAATTCACCCCTCCACTTT.

The CDR3: CASSALGQLQETQYF. The CDR3 DNA sequence: TGTGCCAGCAGCGCCCTCGGACAGTTGCAAGAGACCCAGTACTTC. The chain is built from TRBV9 and TRBJ2-5; D may be TRBD1 (6 bases). Trimming pared 3 bases from V and 2 bases from J, leaving 14 bases between. CDR1 is SGDLS and CDR2 is YYNGEE in the germline V gene. CDR3 size: 15 residues.

This clone was observed at least ten times. The chain uses TRBV4-1 and TRBJ2-1; 14 nucleotides align to TRBD2. The V gene end was trimmed by 6 bases and the J gene end by 5 bases; junction bases not matched to a gene: 3. Germline V CDR1 and CDR2: MGHRA, YSYEKL. CDR3 length equals 15 residues. This CDR3 is CASRSGLAGDNEQFF. The CDR3 nucleotides are TGCGCCAGCAGGTCGGGACTAGCGGGAGACAATGAGCAGTTCTTC.

The V and J genes are TRBV7-2 and TRBJ2-7; weak D call: TRBD1 (6 bases). Germline assignment: CDR1 SGHTA and CDR2 FQGNSA. This CDR3 is 15 amino acids long. Trimming removed 2 bases from V and 2 bases from J, with 13 bases in between. The chain's CDR3 is CASSLPGARAYEQYF. The CDR3 DNA is TGTGCCAGCAGCTTACCAGGGGCCCGCGCCTACGAGCAGTACTTC.

This sequence joins TRBV7-8 and TRBJ2-1; TRBD1 aligns across 11 bases. V dropped 7 bases and J dropped 3; count of bases not matched to a gene: 5. This CDR3 is built from 15 residues. The germline gives CDR1 SGHVS, CDR2 FQNEAQ. CDR3 sequence: CASMGGQGGYNEQFF. For the CDR3, the DNA is TGTGCCAGCATGGGGGGACAGGGGGGCTACAATGAGCAGTTCTTC.

This chain links TRBV5-1 with TRBJ1-2, with a weak D call TRBD1 (6 bases). Germline V CDR1 and CDR2: SGHRS, YFSETQ. The CDR3 loop spans 14 amino acids. The V and J ends lost 0 bases and 5 bases respectively, with 11 bases between them. CDR3 loop: CASSLGTAGYGYTF. CDR3 nucleotide sequence: TGCGCCAGCAGCTTGGGGACAGCTGGATATGGCTACACCTTC.

The chain combines TRBV7-3 with TRBJ2-3, with 11 bases fitting TRBD2. The CDR3 consists of 19 residues. J lost 4 bases, V lost 6 bases, and 18 bases had no gene match. Germline loops: CDR1 SGHTA, CDR2 FQGTGA. CDR3 coding DNA: TGTGCCAGCAGGGGGGGGTTATCGGGACTAGCGGCGTATTCAGATACGCAGTATTTT. It is translated as CASRGGLSGLAAYSDTQYF.

The chain links TRBV10-3 to TRBJ2-3, with 13 bases fitting TRBD2. The CDR3 loop spans 16 amino acids. CDR1 and CDR2 from the germline V gene are ENHRY and SYGVKD. Germline trimming cut 6 bases from V and 1 base from J; bases unmatched to any gene: 4. This chain's CDR3 is CAIRPGTSGGTDTQYF. CDR3 nucleotide sequence: TGTGCCATCAGGCCCGGGACTAGCGGGGGCACAGATACGCAGTATTTT.

There are a few counts of this clone. The chain couples TRBV5-4 to TRBJ2-1; the D gene is possibly TRBD1 (5 bases). Per germline, CDR1 SGHNT and CDR2 YYREEE (reference sequence). Trimming removed 0 bases at V and 8 bases at J, with 9 bases between. CDR3 length equals 13 residues. The CDR3 DNA reads as TGTGCCAGCAGCTTGGCCAGGGAATATGAGCAGTTCTTC. This translates into CASSLAREYEQFF.

The gene calls are TRBV5-3 and TRBJ2-1; TRBD2 matches 7 bases. TRBV5-3 is an open reading frame whose function is uncertain. The V and J ends lost 0 bases and 1 base, in that order; junction bases with no gene match: 7. The CDR3 is made up of 17 amino acids. This CDR3 reads CARSLGRTSRSYNEQFF. For the CDR3, the DNA is TGTGCCAGAAGCTTGGGTAGGACTAGTCGTTCCTACAATGAGCAGTTCTTC.

This clone was recorded a few times. The rearrangement joins TRBV19 to TRBJ1-2; 7 nucleotides line up with TRBD1. After removal of 5 bases from V and 8 bases from J, the junction contained 5 bases not matched to a gene. This CDR3 is 12 amino acids long. Germline loops: CDR1 LNHDA, CDR2 SQIVND (reference sequence). CDR3: CASSPDRAGYTF. CDR3 sequence (DNA): TGTGCCAGTAGTCCCGACAGGGCCGGCTACACCTTC.

V usage is TRBV10-3 and J usage is TRBJ2-7; the match to TRBD1 covers 9 bases. The V gene end was trimmed by 11 bases and the J gene end by 2 bases; junction bases not matched to a gene: 7. The CDR3 runs to 13 residues. In germline, CDR1 is ENHRY, CDR2 SYGVKD. The CDR3 protein is CAVRTGVTYEQYF. The CDR3 coding sequence is TGTGCCGTTCGGACAGGGGTTACCTACGAGCAGTACTTC.

As to this clone: The sample contains more than one DNA sequence encoding this CDR3. The genes are TRBV6-1 and TRBJ2-5; possible D gene TRBD2, 5 bases. The CDR3 is 13 amino acids. Germline CDR1 is MNHNS and CDR2 is SASEGT. Trimming pared 0 bases from V and 4 bases from J, leaving 6 bases between. Written as DNA, the CDR3 is TGTGCCAGCAGTGAAGCGCGGGCAGAGACCCAGTACTTC. Translation gives CASSEARAETQYF.

The chain is built from TRBV27 and TRBJ2-7, with TRBD1 matching over 7 bases. The ends lost 2 bases at V and 4 bases at J; junction bases unmatched: 8. Germline lookup yields CDR1 MNHEY and CDR2 SMNVEV (reference sequence). The CDR3 contains 15 residues. This chain's CDR3 is CASSLRVDRVYEQYF. CDR3 in DNA: TGTGCCAGCAGTTTAAGAGTAGACAGGGTGTACGAGCAGTACTTC.

This clone was found a few times. V and J are TRBV18 and TRBJ2-1; maybe TRBD1 (5 bases). The CDR3 is 14 residues long. Germline CDR1 reads KGHSH; CDR2 reads LQKENI. V lost 3 bases and J lost 9, with 15 bases in between. This chain's CDR3 is CASSPDMGFGEQFF. CDR3 DNA: TGTGCCAGCTCACCGGACATGGGGTTCGGTGAGCAGTTCTTC.

Remarks on this clone: One end of the junction fails to match germline, which may point to a read error. V and J are TRBV7-9 and TRBJ2-2, with a weak D call TRBD2 (6 bases). Germline CDR1 is SEHNR and CDR2 is FQNEAQ (reference sequence). This CDR3 region has 16 residues. The CDR3 coding sequence is TGTTCCAGCAGCTCCCCCCGGGAGTCTCTATCCGGGGAGCTGTTTTTT. Residues: CSSSSPRESLSGELFF.